This TCR beta chain was sequenced during a study of OX40 agonist ivuxolimab in advanced cancers. Here immunoSEQ multiplex PCR was the method, and the copy in TCRdb shows in-frame clones only, minus some. The sample has 30,000 to 45,000 clones; around 85% are singletons. Broader study findings: Average numbers of expanded clones were greater in CD8+ T cells than in CD4+.

The germline V gene has CDR1 KGHSH and CDR2 LQKENI. The CDR3 covers 15 residues. The junction had 8 bases not matched to a gene; V was cut back by 6 bases and J by 5 bases. This clone is judged medium-sized (0.01 to 0.1%). Its antigen is not identified. This TCR came from an adult with an advanced solid tumor such as melanoma, head and neck, liver or kidney cancer. The source material was CD4+ or CD8+ T cells sorted from blood, sampled in a trial of the OX40 agonist ivuxolimab. This chain links TRBV18 with TRBJ2-7, with TRBD1 identical over 12 bases. DNA for the CDR3: TGTGCCAGCTCCTTAGGGACAGGGGGCAACGACGAGCAGTACTTC. Translated, it gives CASSLGTGGNDEQYF.